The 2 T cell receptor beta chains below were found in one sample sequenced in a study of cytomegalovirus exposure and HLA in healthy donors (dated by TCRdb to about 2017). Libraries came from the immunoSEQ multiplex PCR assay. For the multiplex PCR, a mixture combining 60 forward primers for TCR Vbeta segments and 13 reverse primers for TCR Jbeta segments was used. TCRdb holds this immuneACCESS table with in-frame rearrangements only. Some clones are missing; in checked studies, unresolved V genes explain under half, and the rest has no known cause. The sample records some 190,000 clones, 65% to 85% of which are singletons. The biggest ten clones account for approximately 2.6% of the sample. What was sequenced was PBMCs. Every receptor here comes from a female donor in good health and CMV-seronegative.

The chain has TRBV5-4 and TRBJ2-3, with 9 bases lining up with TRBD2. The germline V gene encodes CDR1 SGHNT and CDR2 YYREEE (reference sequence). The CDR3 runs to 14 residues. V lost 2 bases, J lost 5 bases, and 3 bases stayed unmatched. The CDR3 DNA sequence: TGTGCCAGCAGCTTAGCGGGAGGTGGAGATACGCAGTATTTT. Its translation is CASSLAGGGDTQYF.

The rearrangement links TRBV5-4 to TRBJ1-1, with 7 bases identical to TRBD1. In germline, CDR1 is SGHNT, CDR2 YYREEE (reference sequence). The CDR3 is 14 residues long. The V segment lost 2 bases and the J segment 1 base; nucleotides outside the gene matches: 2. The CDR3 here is CASSFRDRNTEAFF. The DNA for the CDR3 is TGTGCCAGCAGCTTCCGGGACAGGAACACTGAAGCTTTCTTT. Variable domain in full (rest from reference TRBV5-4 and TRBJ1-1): ETGVTQSPTHLIKTRGQQVTLRCSSQSGHNTVSWYQQALGQGPQFIFQYYREEENGRGNFPPRFSGLQFPNYSSELNVNALELDDSALYLCASSFRDRNTEAFFGQGTRLTVV.